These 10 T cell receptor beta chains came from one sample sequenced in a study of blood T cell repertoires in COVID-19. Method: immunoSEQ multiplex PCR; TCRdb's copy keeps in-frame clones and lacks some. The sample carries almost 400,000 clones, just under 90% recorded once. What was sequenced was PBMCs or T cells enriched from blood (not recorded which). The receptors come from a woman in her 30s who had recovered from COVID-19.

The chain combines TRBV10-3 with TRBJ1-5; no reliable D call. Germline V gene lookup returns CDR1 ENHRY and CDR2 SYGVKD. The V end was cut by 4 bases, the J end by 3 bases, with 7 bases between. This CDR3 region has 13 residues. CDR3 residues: CAISGQVNQPQHF. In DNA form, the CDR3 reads TGTGCCATCAGTGGGCAAGTCAATCAGCCCCAGCATTTT.

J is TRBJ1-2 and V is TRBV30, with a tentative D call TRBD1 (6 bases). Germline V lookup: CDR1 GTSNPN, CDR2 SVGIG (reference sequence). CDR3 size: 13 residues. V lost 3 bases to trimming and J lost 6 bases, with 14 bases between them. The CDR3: CAWRGLNRDGYTF. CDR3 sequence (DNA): TGTGCCTGGAGGGGGCTCAACAGGGATGGCTACACCTTC.

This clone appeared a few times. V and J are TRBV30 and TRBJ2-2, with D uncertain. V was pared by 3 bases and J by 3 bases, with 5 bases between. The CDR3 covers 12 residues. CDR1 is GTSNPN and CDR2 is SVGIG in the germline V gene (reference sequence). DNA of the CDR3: TGTGCCTGGAGACGAGACACCGGGGAGCTGTTTTTT. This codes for CAWRRDTGELFF.

The CDR3 nucleotides are TGCGCCAGCACCCAAGCGGGACTTACCACAGATACGCAGTATTTT. Encoded protein: CASTQAGLTTDTQYF. This chain links TRBV5-1 with TRBJ2-3; TRBD2 matches at 7 bases. V dropped 6 bases and J dropped 2; count of bases not matched to a gene: 9. This CDR3 region has 15 residues. Germline V gene sequence: CDR1 SGHRS, CDR2 YFSETQ.

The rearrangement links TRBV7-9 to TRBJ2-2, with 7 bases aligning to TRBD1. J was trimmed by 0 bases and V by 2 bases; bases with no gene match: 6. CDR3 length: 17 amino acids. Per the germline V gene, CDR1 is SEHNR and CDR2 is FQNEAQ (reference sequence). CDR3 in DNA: TGTGCCAGCAGCTTACCCCGACAGGGAACGAACACCGGGGAGCTGTTTTTT. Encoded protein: CASSLPRQGTNTGELFF. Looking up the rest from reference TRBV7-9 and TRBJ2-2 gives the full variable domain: DTGVSQNPRHKITKRGQNVTFRCDPISEHNRLYWYRQTLGQGPEFLTYFQNEAQLEKSRLLSDRFSAERPKGSFSTLEIQRTEQGDSAMYLCASSLPRQGTNTGELFFGEGSRLTVL.

Here the CDR3 DNA reads TGTGCCAGCAGCTCCGGCGGGTCGGGACAGGGCGGCTCTGGCTACACCTTC. Encoded protein: CASSSGGSGQGGSGYTF. The chain couples TRBV7-9 to TRBJ1-2, with 9 bases identical to TRBD1. The CDR3 spans 17 residues. V gave up 4 bases and J gave up 7 bases; unmatched junction bases: 16. Germline loops: CDR1 SEHNR, CDR2 FQNEAQ (reference sequence).

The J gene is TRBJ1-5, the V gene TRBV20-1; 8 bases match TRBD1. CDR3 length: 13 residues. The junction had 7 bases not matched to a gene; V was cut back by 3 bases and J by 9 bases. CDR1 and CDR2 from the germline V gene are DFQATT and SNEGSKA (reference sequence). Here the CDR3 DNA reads TGCAGTGCTAGTGGGACAGGACTTCGGCCCCAGCATTTT. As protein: CSASGTGLRPQHF.

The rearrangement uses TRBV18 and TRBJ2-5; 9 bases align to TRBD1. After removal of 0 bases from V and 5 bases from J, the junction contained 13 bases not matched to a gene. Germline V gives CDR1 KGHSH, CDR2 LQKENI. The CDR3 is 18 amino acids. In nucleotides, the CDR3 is TGTGCCAGCTCACCACCACACGGCTCCGACAGGGGGAACGAGACCCAGTACTTC. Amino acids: CASSPPHGSDRGNETQYF. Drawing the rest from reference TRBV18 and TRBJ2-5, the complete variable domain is NAGVMQNPRHLVRRRGQEARLRCSPMKGHSHVYWYRQLPEEGLKFMVYLQKENIIDESGMPKERFSAEFPKEGPSILRIQQVVRGDSAAYFCASSPPHGSDRGNETQYFGPGTRLLVL.

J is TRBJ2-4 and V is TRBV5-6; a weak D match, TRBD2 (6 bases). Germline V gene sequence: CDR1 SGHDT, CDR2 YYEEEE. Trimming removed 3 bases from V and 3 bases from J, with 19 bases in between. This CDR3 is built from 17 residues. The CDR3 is CASSSPHGGLGKNIQYF. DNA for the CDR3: TGTGCCAGCAGCTCTCCCCATGGGGGGTTGGGCAAAAACATTCAGTACTTC.

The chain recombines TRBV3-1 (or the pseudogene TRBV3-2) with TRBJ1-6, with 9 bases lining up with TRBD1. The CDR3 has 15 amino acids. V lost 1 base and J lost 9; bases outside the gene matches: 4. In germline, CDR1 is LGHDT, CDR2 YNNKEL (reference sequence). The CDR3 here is CASSQGGQGSSPLHF. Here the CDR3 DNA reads TGTGCCAGCAGCCAAGGGGGACAGGGCTCTTCACCCCTCCACTTT.